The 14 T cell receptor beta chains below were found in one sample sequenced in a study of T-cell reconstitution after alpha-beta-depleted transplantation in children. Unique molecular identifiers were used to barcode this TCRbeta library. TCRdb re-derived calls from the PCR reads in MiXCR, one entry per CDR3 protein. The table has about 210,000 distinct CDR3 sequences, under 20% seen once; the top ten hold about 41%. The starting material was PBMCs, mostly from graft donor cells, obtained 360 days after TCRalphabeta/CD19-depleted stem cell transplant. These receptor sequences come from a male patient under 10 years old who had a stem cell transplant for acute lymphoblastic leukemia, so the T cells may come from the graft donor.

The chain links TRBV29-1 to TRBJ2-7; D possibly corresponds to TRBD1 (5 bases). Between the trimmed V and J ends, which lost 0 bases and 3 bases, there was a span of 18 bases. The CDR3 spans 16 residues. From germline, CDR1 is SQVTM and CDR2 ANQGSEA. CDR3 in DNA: TGCAGCGTTGAAGAATTCCAGGGCTCGAGAGGCTACGAGCAGTACTTC. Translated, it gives CSVEEFQGSRGYEQYF.

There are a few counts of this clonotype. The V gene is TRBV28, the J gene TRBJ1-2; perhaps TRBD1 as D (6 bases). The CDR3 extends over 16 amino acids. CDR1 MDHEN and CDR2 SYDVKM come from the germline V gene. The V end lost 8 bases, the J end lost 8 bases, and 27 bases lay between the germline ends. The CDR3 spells CASGTGGRRPSGGYTF. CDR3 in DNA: TGTGCCAGCGGGACGGGGGGGCGCCGACCTTCTGGGGGCTACACCTTC.

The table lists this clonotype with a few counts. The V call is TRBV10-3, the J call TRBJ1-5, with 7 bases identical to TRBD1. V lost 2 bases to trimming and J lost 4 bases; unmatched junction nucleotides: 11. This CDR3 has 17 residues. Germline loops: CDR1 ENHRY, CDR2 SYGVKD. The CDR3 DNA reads TGTGCCATCAGTGAGACACCGGGACAGATAATTAATCAGCCCCAGCATTTT. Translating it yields CAISETPGQIINQPQHF.

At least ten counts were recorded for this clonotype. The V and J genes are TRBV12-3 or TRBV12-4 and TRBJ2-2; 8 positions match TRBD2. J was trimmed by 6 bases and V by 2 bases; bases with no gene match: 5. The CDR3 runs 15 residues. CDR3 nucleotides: TGTGCCAGCAGTTTATTCGGGGGGGAGGCCGGGGAGCTGTTTTTT. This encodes CASSLFGGEAGELFF.

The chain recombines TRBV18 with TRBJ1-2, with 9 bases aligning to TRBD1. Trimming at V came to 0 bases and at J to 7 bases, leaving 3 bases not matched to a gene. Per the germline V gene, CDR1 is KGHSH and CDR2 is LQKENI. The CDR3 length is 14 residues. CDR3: CASSPPGQGSGYTF. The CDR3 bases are TGTGCCAGCTCACCACCCGGACAGGGGAGTGGCTACACCTTC.

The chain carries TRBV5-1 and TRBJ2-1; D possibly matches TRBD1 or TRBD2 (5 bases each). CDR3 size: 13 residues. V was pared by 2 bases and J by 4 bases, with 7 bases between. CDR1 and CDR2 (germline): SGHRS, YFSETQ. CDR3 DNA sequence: TGCGCCAGCAGCTTTGGGGGTTACAATGAGCAGTTCTTC. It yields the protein CASSFGGYNEQFF.

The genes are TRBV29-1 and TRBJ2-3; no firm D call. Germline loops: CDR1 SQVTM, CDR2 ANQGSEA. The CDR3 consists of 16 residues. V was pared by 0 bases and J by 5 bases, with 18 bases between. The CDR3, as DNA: TGCAGCGTTGAAGATCTTTTTAGCCGCCGGAAAGATACGCAGTATTTT. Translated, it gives CSVEDLFSRRKDTQYF.

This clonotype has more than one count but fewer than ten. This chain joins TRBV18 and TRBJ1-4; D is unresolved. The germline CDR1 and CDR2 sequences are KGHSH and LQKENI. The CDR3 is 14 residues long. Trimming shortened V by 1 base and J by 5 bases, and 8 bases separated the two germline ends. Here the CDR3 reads CASSPRGLNEKLFF. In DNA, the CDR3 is TGTGCCAGCTCACCACGAGGGCTAAATGAAAAACTGTTTTTT.

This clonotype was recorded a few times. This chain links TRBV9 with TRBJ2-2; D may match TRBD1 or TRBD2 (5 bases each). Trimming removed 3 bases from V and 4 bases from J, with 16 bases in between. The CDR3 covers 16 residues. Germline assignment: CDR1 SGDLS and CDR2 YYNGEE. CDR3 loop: CASSALGDPITGELFF. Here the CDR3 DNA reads TGTGCCAGCAGCGCCCTTGGGGACCCTATCACCGGGGAGCTGTTTTTT. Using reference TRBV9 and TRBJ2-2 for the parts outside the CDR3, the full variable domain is DSGVTQTPKHLITATGQRVTLRCSPRSGDLSVYWYQQSLDQGLQFLIQYYNGEERAKGNILERFSAQQFPDLHSELNLSSLELGDSALYFCASSALGDPITGELFFGEGSRLTVL.

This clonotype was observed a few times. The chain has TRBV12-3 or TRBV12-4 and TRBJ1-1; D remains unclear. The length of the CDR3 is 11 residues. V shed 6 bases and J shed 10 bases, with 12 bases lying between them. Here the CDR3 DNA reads TGTGCCAGCAGCGGAAGCGTAGGAGCTTTCTTT. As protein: CASSGSVGAFF.

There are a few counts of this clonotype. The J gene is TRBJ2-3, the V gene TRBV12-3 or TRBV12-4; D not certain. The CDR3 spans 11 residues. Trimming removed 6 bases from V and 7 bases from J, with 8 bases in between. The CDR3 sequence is CASSITNTQYF. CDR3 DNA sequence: TGTGCCAGCAGCATAACTAATACGCAGTATTTT.

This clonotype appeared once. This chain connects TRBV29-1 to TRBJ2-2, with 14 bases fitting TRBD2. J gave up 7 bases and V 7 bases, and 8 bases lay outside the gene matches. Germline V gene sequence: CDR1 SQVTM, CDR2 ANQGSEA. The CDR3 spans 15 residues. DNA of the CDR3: TGCAGCGCCGGGACTAGCGGGAGTCTGAGCGGGGAGCTGTTTTTT. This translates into CSAGTSGSLSGELFF.

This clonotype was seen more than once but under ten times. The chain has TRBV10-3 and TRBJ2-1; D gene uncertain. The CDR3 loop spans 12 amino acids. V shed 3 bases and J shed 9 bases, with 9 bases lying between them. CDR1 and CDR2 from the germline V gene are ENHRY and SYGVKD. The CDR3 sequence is CAISDTDSEQFF. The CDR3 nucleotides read TGTGCCATCAGTGACACAGACTCTGAGCAGTTCTTC.

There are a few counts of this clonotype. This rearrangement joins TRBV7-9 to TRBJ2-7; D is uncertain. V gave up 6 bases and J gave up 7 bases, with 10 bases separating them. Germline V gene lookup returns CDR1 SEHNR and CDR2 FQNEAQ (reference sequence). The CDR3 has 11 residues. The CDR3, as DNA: TGTGCCAGCAGTTCCTTTCTGGAGCAGTACTTC. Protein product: CASSSFLEQYF. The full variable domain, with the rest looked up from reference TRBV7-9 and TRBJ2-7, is DTGVSQNPRHKITKRGQNVTFRCDPISEHNRLYWYRQTLGQGPEFLTYFQNEAQLEKSRLLSDRFSAERPKGSFSTLEIQRTEQGDSAMYLCASSSFLEQYFGPGTRLTVT.